A selection of T cell receptor beta chains follows, all from one sample in a study of T cells after yellow fever vaccination. TCRdb fed the 5' RACE reads into MiXCR, producing one record per CDR3 protein. The table lists about 580,000 distinct CDR3 sequences, about 15% of them singletons, with roughly 17% in the top ten. The sample in question was PBMCs, obtained 5 days after the first yellow fever vaccination. The receptors derive from a man aged 18 to 29 who received the YFV17D yellow fever vaccine. Each CDR3 is given with its conserved first and last residue. D genes are given only for firm matches. The size of a clone is reported for some rows only, either as once, few or many, or as a class for expanded clones.

cdr3_aa: CSARPDRGLTDTQYF; cdr3_nt: TGCAGTGCTAGACCCGACAGGGGGCTAACAGATACGCAGTATTTT; clone_size: few; j_call: TRBJ2-3; v_call: TRBV20-1; d_call: TRBD1
cdr3_aa: CASSWDRATTDTQYF; cdr3_nt: TGTGCCAGCAGTTGGGACAGGGCGACCACAGATACGCAGTATTTT; clone_size: NA; j_call: TRBJ2-3; v_call: TRBV6-5; d_call: TRBD1
cdr3_aa: CASIPDGNYGYTF; cdr3_nt: TGTGCCAGTATTCCGGACGGCAACTATGGCTACACCTTC; clone_size: NA; j_call: TRBJ1-2; v_call: TRBV19; d_call: NA
cdr3_aa: CASSRGRRQVGNEQFF; cdr3_nt: TGTGCCAGCAGCCGGGGAAGGAGGCAAGTAGGCAATGAGCAGTTCTTC; clone_size: few; j_call: TRBJ2-1; v_call: TRBV7-9; d_call: NA
cdr3_aa: CASSSRLVGYTF; cdr3_nt: TGTGCCAGCAGTTCGCGTCTCGTGGGCTACACCTTC; clone_size: few; j_call: TRBJ1-2; v_call: TRBV6-5; d_call: NA
cdr3_aa: CASSDKDTTWESPLHF; cdr3_nt: TGTGCCAGCAGCGACAAGGACACCACATGGGAATCACCCCTCCACTTT; clone_size: NA; j_call: TRBJ1-6; v_call: TRBV7-9; d_call: NA
cdr3_aa: CASSYGTGYTGELFF; cdr3_nt: TGTGCCAGCAGTTATGGGACAGGATACACCGGGGAGCTGTTTTTT; clone_size: NA; j_call: TRBJ2-2; v_call: TRBV6-6; d_call: TRBD1
cdr3_aa: CASSPPRSGQETQYF; cdr3_nt: TGTGCCAGCTCACCACCGCGATCGGGGCAAGAGACCCAGTACTTC; clone_size: NA; j_call: TRBJ2-5; v_call: TRBV18; d_call: NA
cdr3_aa: CARGHKSAGSSHEQYF; cdr3_nt: TGTGCCAGGGGTCACAAGTCGGCAGGGAGTTCTCACGAGCAGTACTTC; clone_size: NA; j_call: TRBJ2-7; v_call: TRBV11-3; d_call: NA
cdr3_aa: CASSTDRETYEQYF; cdr3_nt: TGTGCCAGCAGCACCGACAGGGAGACCTACGAGCAGTACTTC; clone_size: many; j_call: TRBJ2-7; v_call: TRBV7-2; d_call: TRBD1
cdr3_aa: CASSPRGRPNTGELFF; cdr3_nt: TGTGCCAGCAGCCCCAGAGGGAGGCCGAACACCGGGGAGCTGTTTTTT; clone_size: few; j_call: TRBJ2-2; v_call: TRBV9; d_call: NA
cdr3_aa: CASSQEPGTGGPYSNQPQHF; cdr3_nt: TGTGCCAGCAGCCAGGAACCTGGGACAGGGGGCCCCTATAGCAATCAGCCCCAGCATTTT; clone_size: NA; j_call: TRBJ1-5; v_call: TRBV4-2; d_call: TRBD1
cdr3_aa: CSVEDSLAGGSNEQFF; cdr3_nt: TGCAGCGTTGAAGATAGTCTAGCGGGGGGGTCCAATGAGCAGTTCTTC; clone_size: NA; j_call: TRBJ2-1; v_call: TRBV29-1; d_call: TRBD2
cdr3_aa: CASSLAEPNYGYTF; cdr3_nt: TGTGCCAGCAGTTTGGCCGAGCCTAACTATGGCTACACCTTC; clone_size: NA; j_call: TRBJ1-2; v_call: TRBV12-3/TRBV12-4; d_call: NA
cdr3_aa: CASFQFGAGNTIYF; cdr3_nt: TGTGCCAGCTTCCAGTTTGGGGCTGGAAACACCATATATTTT; clone_size: few; j_call: TRBJ1-3; v_call: TRBV7-2; d_call: NA
cdr3_aa: CSVGRGGTEAFF; cdr3_nt: TGCAGCGTTGGAAGGGGGGGCACTGAAGCTTTCTTT; clone_size: many; j_call: TRBJ1-1; v_call: TRBV29-1; d_call: NA
cdr3_aa: CASSTPTRPGTSYNEQFF; cdr3_nt: TGTGCCAGCAGCACCCCGACTAGACCTGGGACCTCCTACAATGAGCAGTTCTTC; clone_size: NA; j_call: TRBJ2-1; v_call: TRBV28; d_call: NA
cdr3_aa: CASSAGQSQNIQYF; cdr3_nt: TGTGCCAGCAGTGCGGGACAGAGCCAAAACATTCAGTACTTC; clone_size: few; j_call: TRBJ2-4; v_call: TRBV12-3/TRBV12-4; d_call: NA
cdr3_aa: CASSGRLAGEEETQYF; cdr3_nt: TGTGCCAGCAGTGGGAGATTAGCGGGGGAAGAAGAGACCCAGTACTTC; clone_size: few; j_call: TRBJ2-5; v_call: TRBV12-3/TRBV12-4; d_call: TRBD2
cdr3_aa: CSVEGARETYYGYTF; cdr3_nt: TGCAGCGTTGAAGGAGCCAGGGAAACTTACTATGGCTACACCTTC; clone_size: NA; j_call: TRBJ1-2; v_call: TRBV29-1; d_call: NA
cdr3_aa: CASRGEKLFF; cdr3_nt: TGTGCCAGCCGGGGGGAAAAACTGTTTTTT; clone_size: NA; j_call: TRBJ1-4; v_call: TRBV6-1; d_call: NA
cdr3_aa: CASIRRGYGYTF; cdr3_nt: TGTGCCAGCATTCGAAGGGGCTATGGCTACACCTTC; clone_size: few; j_call: TRBJ1-2; v_call: TRBV27; d_call: NA
cdr3_aa: CASIGRRDYTDTQYF; cdr3_nt: TGTGCCAGCATCGGCCGACGGGACTACACAGATACGCAGTATTTT; clone_size: NA; j_call: TRBJ2-3; v_call: TRBV5-6; d_call: TRBD2
cdr3_aa: CASSPGWGSNYGYTF; cdr3_nt: TGTGCCAGCAGCCCCGGGTGGGGTTCGAACTATGGCTACACCTTC; clone_size: once; j_call: TRBJ1-2; v_call: TRBV7-9; d_call: NA
cdr3_aa: CASSTGQGLQETQYF; cdr3_nt: TGCGCCAGCAGCACCGGACAGGGGCTCCAAGAGACCCAGTACTTC; clone_size: few; j_call: TRBJ2-5; v_call: TRBV5-1; d_call: TRBD1